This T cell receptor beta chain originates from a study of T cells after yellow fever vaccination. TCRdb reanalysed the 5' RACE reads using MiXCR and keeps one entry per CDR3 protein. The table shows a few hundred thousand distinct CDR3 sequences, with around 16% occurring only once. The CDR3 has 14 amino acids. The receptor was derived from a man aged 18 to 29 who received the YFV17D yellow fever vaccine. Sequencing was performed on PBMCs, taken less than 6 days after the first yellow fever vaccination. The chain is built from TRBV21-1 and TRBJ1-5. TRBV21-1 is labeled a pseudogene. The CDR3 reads CASSKNSPDQPQHF. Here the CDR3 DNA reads TGTGCCAGCAGCAAAAACAGTCCCGATCAGCCCCAGCATTTT.